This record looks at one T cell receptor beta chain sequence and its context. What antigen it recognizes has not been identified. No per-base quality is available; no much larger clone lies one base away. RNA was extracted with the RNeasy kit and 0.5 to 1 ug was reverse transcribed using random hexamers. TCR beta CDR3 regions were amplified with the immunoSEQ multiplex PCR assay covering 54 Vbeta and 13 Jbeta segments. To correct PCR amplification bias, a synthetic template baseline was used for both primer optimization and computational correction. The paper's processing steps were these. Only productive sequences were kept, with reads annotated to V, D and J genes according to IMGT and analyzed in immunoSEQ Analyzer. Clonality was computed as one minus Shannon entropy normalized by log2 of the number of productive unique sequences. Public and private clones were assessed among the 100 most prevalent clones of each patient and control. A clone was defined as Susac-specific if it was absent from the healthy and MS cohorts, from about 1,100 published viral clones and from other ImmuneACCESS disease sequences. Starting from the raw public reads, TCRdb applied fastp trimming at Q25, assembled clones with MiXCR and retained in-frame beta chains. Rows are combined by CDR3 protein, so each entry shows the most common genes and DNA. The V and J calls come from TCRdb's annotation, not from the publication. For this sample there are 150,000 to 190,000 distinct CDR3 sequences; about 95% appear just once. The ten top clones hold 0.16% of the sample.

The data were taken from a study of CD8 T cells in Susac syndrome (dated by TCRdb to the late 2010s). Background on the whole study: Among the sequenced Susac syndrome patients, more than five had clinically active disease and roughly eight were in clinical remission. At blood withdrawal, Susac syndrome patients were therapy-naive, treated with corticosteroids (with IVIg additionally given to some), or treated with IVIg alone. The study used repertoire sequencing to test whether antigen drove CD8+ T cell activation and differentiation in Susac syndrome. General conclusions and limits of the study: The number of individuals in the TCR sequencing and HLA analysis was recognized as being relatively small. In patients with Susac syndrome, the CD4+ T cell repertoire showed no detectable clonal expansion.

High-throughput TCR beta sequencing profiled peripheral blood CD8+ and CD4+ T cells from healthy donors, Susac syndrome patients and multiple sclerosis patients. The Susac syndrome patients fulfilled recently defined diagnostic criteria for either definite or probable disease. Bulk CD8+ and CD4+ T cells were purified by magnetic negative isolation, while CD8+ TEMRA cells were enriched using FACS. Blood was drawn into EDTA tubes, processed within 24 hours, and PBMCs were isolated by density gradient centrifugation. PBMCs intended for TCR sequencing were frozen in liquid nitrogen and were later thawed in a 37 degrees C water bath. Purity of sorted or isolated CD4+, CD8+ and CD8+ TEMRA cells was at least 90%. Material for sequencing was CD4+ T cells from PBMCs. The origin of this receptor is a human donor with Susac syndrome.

The DNA is TGCAGCGTTTACAGCTACAATGAGCAGTTCTTC. The resulting protein is CSVYSYNEQFF. The chain is encoded by TRBV29-1 joined to TRBJ2-1; there is no confident call for the D gene. CDR1 and CDR2, looked up from the germline V gene, are SQVTM and ANQGSEA. Trimming removed 5 bases from V and 3 bases from J, leaving 5 bases between the germline ends. Reading from cysteine to phenylalanine, the CDR3 counts 11 amino acids. Kept here is only the CDR3 DNA, which spans 33 bases and is read in frame from base 1.